This T cell receptor (beta chain) is from a study of blood T cell repertoires in COVID-19. Germline lookup yields CDR1 SGHTA and CDR2 FQGNSA. V lost 5 bases to trimming and J lost 0 bases; unmatched junction nucleotides: 6. The CDR3 length is 15 residues. Assay: immunoSEQ multiplex PCR; the TCRdb copy retains only in-frame clones and omits some. Of almost 200,000 clones listed, 85% to 90% are singletons. The sample was peripheral blood. The J gene is TRBJ2-5, the V gene TRBV7-2; TRBD2 aligns across 7 bases. The source of this sequence is a woman in her seventies with acute or convalescent COVID-19. Written as DNA, the CDR3 is TGTGCCAGCAGCCCGGGAGGTGGGTACCAAGAGACCCAGTACTTC. Amino acids: CASSPGGGYQETQYF.